This TCR beta chain was profiled in a study of blood T cell repertoires in COVID-19. Across the study: Collection of acute and convalescent COVID-19 samples took place in the United States, Italy and Spain. Nucleic acid was either cDNA or gDNA, and it came from T cells, B-cell-depleted T cells, or PBMCs.

The CDR3 sequence is 12 residues long. In its sample, this clone was seen once. In the authors' workflow: Reference gene primer amplification in the assay estimated nucleated cell counts. Profiling relied on immunoSEQ multiplex PCR, and the TCRdb table lists in-frame clones only, not all of them. V and J calls plus clone size are reproduced from that table; the DNA served to infer D and trimming. Among some 700,000 clones listed, over 80% were seen once. The chain is built from TRBV21-1 and TRBJ1-3. TRBV21-1 constitutes a pseudogene. Sequences were obtained from peripheral blood. This clonotype originated in a woman between 18 and 30 years old with acute or convalescent COVID-19. The CDR3 DNA follows: TGTGCCAGCGCGCTATCTGGAAACACCATATATTTT. This translates into CASALSGNTIYF.